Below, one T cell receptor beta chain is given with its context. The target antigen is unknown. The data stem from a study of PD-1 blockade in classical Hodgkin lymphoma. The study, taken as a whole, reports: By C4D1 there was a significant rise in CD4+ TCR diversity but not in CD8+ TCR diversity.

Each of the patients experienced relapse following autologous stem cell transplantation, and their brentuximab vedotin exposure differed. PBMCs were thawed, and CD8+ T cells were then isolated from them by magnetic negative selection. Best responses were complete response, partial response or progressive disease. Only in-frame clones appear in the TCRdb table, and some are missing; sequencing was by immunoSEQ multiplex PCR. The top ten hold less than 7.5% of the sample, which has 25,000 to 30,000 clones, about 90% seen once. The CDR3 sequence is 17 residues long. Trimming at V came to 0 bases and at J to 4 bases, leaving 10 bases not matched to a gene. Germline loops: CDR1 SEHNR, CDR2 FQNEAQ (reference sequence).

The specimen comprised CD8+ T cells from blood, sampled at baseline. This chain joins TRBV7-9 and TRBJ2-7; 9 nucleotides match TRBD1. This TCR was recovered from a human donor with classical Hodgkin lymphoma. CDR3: CASSLAGTGINSYEQYF. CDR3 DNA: TGTGCCAGCAGCTTAGCTGGGACAGGGATTAATTCGTACGAGCAGTACTTC.